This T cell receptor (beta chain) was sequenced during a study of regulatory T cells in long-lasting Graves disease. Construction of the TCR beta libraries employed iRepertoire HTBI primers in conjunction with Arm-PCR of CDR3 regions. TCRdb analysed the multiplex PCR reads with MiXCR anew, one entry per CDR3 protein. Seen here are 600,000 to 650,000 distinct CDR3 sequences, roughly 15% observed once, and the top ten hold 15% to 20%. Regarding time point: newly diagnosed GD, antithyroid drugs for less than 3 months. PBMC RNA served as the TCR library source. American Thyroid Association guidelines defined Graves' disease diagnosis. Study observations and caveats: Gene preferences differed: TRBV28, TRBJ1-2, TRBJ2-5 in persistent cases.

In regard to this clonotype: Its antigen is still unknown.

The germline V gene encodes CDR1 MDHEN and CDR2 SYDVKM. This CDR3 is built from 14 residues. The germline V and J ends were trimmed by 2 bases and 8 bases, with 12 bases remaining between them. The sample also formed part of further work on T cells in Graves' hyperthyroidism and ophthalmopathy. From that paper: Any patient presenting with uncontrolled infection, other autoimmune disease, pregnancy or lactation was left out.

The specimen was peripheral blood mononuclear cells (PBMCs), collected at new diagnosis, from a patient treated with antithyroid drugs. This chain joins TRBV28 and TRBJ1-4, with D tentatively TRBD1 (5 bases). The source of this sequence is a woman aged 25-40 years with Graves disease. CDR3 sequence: CASSLGAGVEKLFF. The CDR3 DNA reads TGTGCCAGCAGTTTAGGGGCAGGTGTCGAAAAACTGTTTTTT.